This T cell receptor (beta chain) was profiled in a study of response to subunit inactivated influenza vaccine. Ten or more counts support this clonotype. V shed 5 bases and J shed 3 bases, with 11 bases lying between them. CDR1 is SQVTM, CDR2 ANQGSEA, per germline. The CDR3 length is 13 residues. From the RT-PCR reads, TCRdb called clonotypes with MiXCR, one entry per CDR3 protein. The sample lists about half a million distinct CDR3 sequences; approximately 11% were seen once. The material was PBMCs from blood, obtained more than 35 days after vaccination. The V and J genes are TRBV29-1 and TRBJ2-1, with D possibly TRBD1 on 6 matching bases. This receptor was identified in a middle-aged man who received an inactivated influenza vaccine. CDR3 residues: CSVRQVDYNEQFF. The CDR3 DNA follows: TGCAGCGTTAGACAGGTGGACTACAATGAGCAGTTCTTC.